A selection of T cell receptor beta chains follows, all from one sample in a study of control samples from healthy donors and cancer patients. Assay: immunoSEQ multiplex PCR; the TCRdb copy retains only in-frame clones and omits some. Among about 180,000 clones, approximately 92% were seen once, and the ten largest hold 1.4%. The sample taken for sequencing was blood. These receptors were obtained from a man aged 25 to 40 in good health. The CDR3 runs from the conserved cysteine through the conserved F or W. Each record gives: V gene, J gene, CDR3 protein.

>TRBV6-2/TRBV6-3|TRBJ2-2
CASSYSMSSGGAPTGELFF
>TRBV9|TRBJ2-7
CASSPQTGNEQYF
>TRBV18|TRBJ2-7
CASSGRGDHEQYF
>TRBV18|TRBJ1-5
CASSPTEGSNQPQHF
>TRBV6-5|TRBJ1-2
CASRALGQDLYGYTF
>TRBV11-2|TRBJ1-1
CASSLETGISRAFF
>TRBV6-2/TRBV6-3|TRBJ1-1
CASSSGVRNTEAFF
>TRBV6-5|TRBJ2-7
CASSPPGGRYEQYF
>TRBV19|TRBJ1-5
CASTLGGLRGPQHF
>TRBV10-3|TRBJ1-3
CAIIGNSGNTIYF
>TRBV11-2|TRBJ1-2
CASSLGPGQGKDYGYTF
>TRBV30|TRBJ1-1
CAASGRREAFF
>TRBV9|TRBJ1-3
CASSVDGTRSGNTIYF
>TRBV2|TRBJ2-7
CASARQSSYEQYF
>TRBV27|TRBJ2-4
CASSFLYRGHDKNIQYF